This T cell receptor (beta chain) was recorded in a study of blood T cell repertoires in COVID-19. In the study overall: COVID-19 samples from acute and convalescent phases originated in the United States, Italy and Spain.

Trimming cost V 0 bases and J 3 bases; bases outside gene matches: 6. The CDR3 length is 17 residues. Germline V gene lookup returns CDR1 MNHEY and CDR2 SVGEGT. Authors' analysis steps: Reference gene primer amplification gave estimated nucleated cell counts. Some clones are missing from TCRdb's copy, which holds only in-frame ones; the method was immunoSEQ multiplex PCR. That table gives V, J and clone size, and the DNA gave D and trimming. The sample includes 75,000 to 100,000 clones, around 85% of them seen just once. This clonotype was sampled from a woman older than 75 with acute or convalescent COVID-19. The sample comprised peripheral blood. V is TRBV6-2 or TRBV6-3 and J is TRBJ1-5; 9 nucleotides match TRBD1. The CDR3, as DNA: TGTGCCAGCAGTTACTCGGGGGACAGGGCGAACAATCAGCCCCAGCATTTT. Encoded protein: CASSYSGDRANNQPQHF.